What follows describes a single T cell receptor (beta chain). Isolated RNA was reverse transcribed in full, so expressed TCRB transcripts were sequenced. For naive, central memory and regulatory T cell samples, reads averaged around 3.8 million. Method: immunoSEQ multiplex PCR; TCRdb's copy keeps in-frame clones and lacks some. The table includes hundreds of thousands of clones, around an eighth detected once. V lost 3 bases, J lost 2 bases, and 8 bases stayed unmatched. Germline-derived CDR1 and CDR2 are LGHNA and YSLEER. The CDR3 loop spans 17 amino acids. This sample was taken from a study of beta chain features in type 1 diabetes.

The chain links TRBV4-3 to TRBJ2-4; 9 bases agree with TRBD1. The sequencing input was naive CD4+ T cells from blood. The receptor's source is a man aged 18 to 29 in good health. The CDR3 DNA is TGCGCCAGCAGCCAGCTCAGGACAGGGGTTTCCAAAAACATTCAGTACTTC. This translates into CASSQLRTGVSKNIQYF.